This entry concerns a single TCR beta chain. A single count supports this clone. The antigen it recognizes is unknown. No base quality information exists; no much larger clone differs at one position. The germline V gene specifies MDHEN as CDR1 and SYDVKM as CDR2. The CDR3 has 13 amino acids, counting the end cysteine and phenylalanine. Left in the record is the CDR3 DNA by itself, 39 bases read in frame from the first base. V and J lose 9 bases and 8 bases, and a span of 17 bases separates them. These data belong to a study of blood T cell repertoires in COVID-19 (TCRdb year 2020). In terms of the full investigation: Collaborator samples came from the United States, Italy and Spain and covered acute and convalescent phases of COVID-19. The material from the prospective study consisted of cDNA or gDNA derived from T cells, B-cell-depleted T cells, or PBMCs. The dataset comprised deeply sampled blood TCRbeta repertoires from subjects exposed to, actively infected with, or recovered from COVID-19. A freely available public database, intended as a resource for researchers studying the immune response to SARS-CoV-2, is where the repertoires were released. Samples came from the ongoing ImmuneRACE study (first 160 participants) plus 1,254 subjects from 6 global collaborators. Sample metadata almost always included a de-identified subject ID, COVID-19 status, age in years and sex. Where available, HLA class I and class II types were obtained from metadata supplied by the sample provider rather than from assay-based typing. The full study reports these points: The amount of clinical and demographic metadata varied by source and participant and was provided uncurated.

TCRbeta CDR3 regions were amplified from genomic DNA by means of the immunoSEQ Assay, a bias-controlled multiplex PCR. Concerning the study's data processing: The number of nucleated cells in each sample was estimated from the amplification of reference gene primers within the assay. To quantify the absolute abundance of each unique TCRbeta CDR3 rearrangement, sequence reads were collapsed and filtered. For each sample, productive Simpson clonality was calculated as the square root of Simpson's diversity index across productive rearrangements. The table was pulled from immuneACCESS by TCRdb, which kept in-frame rearrangements only. Such tables lose some clones; where checked, under half of the loss comes from unresolved V genes, and the rest has no known cause. The D gene and trimming were derived from the DNA, and the V and J assignments and clone size from that table. Here the sample has about 220,000 clones; about 80% occur a single time. The top ten clonotypes cover around 3.1% of the sample.

Samples from volunteer blood donors who had recovered from COVID-19 were contributed by a second Seattle source. The collaborating institutions used their own protocols to collect whole blood in K2EDTA tubes. For TCRbeta analysis, collaborator samples were shipped as frozen whole blood, as isolated PBMCs, or as DNA extracted from either sample type. This TCR came from a woman under 40 who had recovered from COVID-19. The chain is made from TRBV28 and TRBJ2-1; the D region possibly corresponds to TRBD1 (6 bases align). The source material was peripheral blood. The DNA sequence reads TGTGCCAGTATACAGGGACCGGGCGATGAGCAGTTCTTC. Translated, it gives CASIQGPGDEQFF.